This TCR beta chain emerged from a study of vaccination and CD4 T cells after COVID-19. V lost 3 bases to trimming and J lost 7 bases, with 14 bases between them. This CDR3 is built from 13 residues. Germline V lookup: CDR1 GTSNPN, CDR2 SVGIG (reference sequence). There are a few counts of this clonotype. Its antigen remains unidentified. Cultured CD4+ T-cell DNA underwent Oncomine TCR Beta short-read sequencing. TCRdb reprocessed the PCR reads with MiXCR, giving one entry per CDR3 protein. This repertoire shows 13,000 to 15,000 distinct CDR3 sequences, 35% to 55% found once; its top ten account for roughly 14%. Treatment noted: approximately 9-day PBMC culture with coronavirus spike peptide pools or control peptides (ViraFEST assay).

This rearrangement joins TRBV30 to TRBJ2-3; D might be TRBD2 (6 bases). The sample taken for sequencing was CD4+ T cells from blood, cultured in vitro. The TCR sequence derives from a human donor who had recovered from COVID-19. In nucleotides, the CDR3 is TGTGCCTGGAGGCGGGGAGGTTCAAATACGCAGTATTTT. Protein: CAWRRGGSNTQYF.